This T cell receptor (beta chain) was observed in a study of shared clonotypes between healthy human individuals. The CDR3 sequence is 15 residues long. Germline trimming cut 5 bases from V and 4 bases from J; bases unmatched to any gene: 7. CDR1 MNHNY and CDR2 SVGAGI come from the germline V gene (reference sequence). Clones were read by immunoSEQ multiplex PCR, and TCRdb kept only the in-frame ones, dropping some. The sample gives around 1,100,000 clones, approximately 80% of which show up once; roughly 0.82% is in the top ten. Sequencing was carried out using memory CD4+ T cells from PBMCs. Documented subset: CD45RA-negative fraction. This clonotype was obtained from a man aged 18 to 35 in good health. Some clones in this sample may be carry-over from other donors' samples. The genes are TRBV6-6 and TRBJ2-1; 8 bases line up with TRBD2. The CDR3 protein is CASSRTSGTYNEQFF. Written as DNA, the CDR3 is TGTGCCAGCAGTAGAACTAGCGGAACATACAATGAGCAGTTCTTC.